One and the same sample provided the 13 T cell receptor beta chains below, sequenced in a study of blood T cell repertoires in COVID-19. The repertoire was sequenced with immunoSEQ multiplex PCR; TCRdb's copy has only in-frame clones and lacks some. The table shows roughly 250,000 clones, with about 87% occurring only once. The material sequenced was PBMCs or T cells enriched from blood (not recorded which). The receptors originated from a woman between 45 and 60 years old who had recovered from COVID-19.

DNA for the CDR3: TGTGCCAGCAGCTTTACCGGGACTAAAGAGACCCAGTACTTC. Translation gives CASSFTGTKETQYF. The J gene is TRBJ2-5, the V gene TRBV7-3; 7 bases align to TRBD2. V lost 3 bases to trimming and J lost 3 bases; unmatched junction nucleotides: 4. In germline, CDR1 is SGHTA, CDR2 FQGTGA. This CDR3 comprises 14 residues.

The rearrangement joins TRBV28 to TRBJ1-1; no reliable D call. The CDR3 covers 14 residues. Between the trimmed V and J ends, which lost 2 bases and 2 bases, there was a span of 9 bases. The germline V gene encodes CDR1 MDHEN and CDR2 SYDVKM. CDR3 in amino acids: CASSLLITNTEAFF. The DNA for the CDR3 is TGTGCCAGCAGTTTACTTATTACAAACACTGAAGCTTTCTTT.

This clone was seen a handful of times. The chain uses TRBV29-1 and TRBJ2-7; D possibly corresponds to TRBD1 (5 bases). V was cut by 1 base and J by 2 bases, with 12 bases left in between. Germline assignment: CDR1 SQVTM and CDR2 ANQGSEA. The CDR3 has 14 amino acids. The CDR3 reads CSVEVGRAPYEQYF. CDR3 DNA sequence: TGCAGCGTTGAAGTGGGCAGGGCTCCCTACGAGCAGTACTTC.

The chain couples TRBV6-5 to TRBJ2-7; 9 bases are shared with TRBD1. This CDR3 contains 14 residues. The trim removed 7 bases at V and 2 bases at J, leaving 6 bases unmatched. CDR1 and CDR2 (germline): MNHEY, SVGAGI. Here the CDR3 reads CASTEGQGTYEQYF. CDR3 coding DNA: TGTGCCAGCACCGAGGGACAGGGAACCTACGAGCAGTACTTC.

The CDR3 sequence is CASTSERESGEQYF. The CDR3 DNA sequence: TGTGCCAGCACGTCAGAGCGGGAATCAGGCGAGCAGTACTTC. The chain joins TRBV28 to TRBJ2-7; 7 bases map to TRBD2. Trimming cost V 7 bases and J 6 bases; bases outside gene matches: 12. Germline lookup yields CDR1 MDHEN and CDR2 SYDVKM. This CDR3 has 14 residues.

The chain employs TRBV18 and TRBJ1-1; the match to TRBD1 covers 8 bases. The CDR3 has 15 residues. The V segment lost 6 bases and the J segment 10 bases; nucleotides outside the gene matches: 16. Germline V gene lookup returns CDR1 KGHSH and CDR2 LQKENI. CDR3 DNA: TGTGCCAGCTCGGCTTCAGGGGGCGCGGGTCCCCGAGCTTTCTTT. Protein sequence: CASSASGGAGPRAFF. Combining the CDR3 with reference TRBV18 and TRBJ1-1 gives the whole variable domain NAGVMQNPRHLVRRRGQEARLRCSPMKGHSHVYWYRQLPEEGLKFMVYLQKENIIDESGMPKERFSAEFPKEGPSILRIQQVVRGDSAAYFCASSASGGAGPRAFFGQGTRLTVV.

The V call is TRBV15, the J call TRBJ1-5, with D tentatively TRBD1 (5 bases). Germline assignment: CDR1 LNHNV and CDR2 YYDKDF (reference sequence). The CDR3 has 16 amino acids. V lost 0 bases, J lost 2 bases, and 11 bases lay in between. The CDR3 loop reads CATSRDKVRGNQPQHF. As DNA, the CDR3 is TGTGCCACCAGCAGAGATAAAGTCAGGGGCAATCAGCCCCAGCATTTT.

DNA for the CDR3: TGTGCCAGCAGTCCCAGGGGGCAAAGAAACGAGCAGTACTTC. Translating gives CASSPRGQRNEQYF. The chain is built from TRBV27 and TRBJ2-7, with 8 nucleotides matching TRBD1. With 5 bases clipped from V and 5 bases from J, the junction kept 8 bases outside the gene matches. The CDR3 consists of 14 residues. Germline loops: CDR1 MNHEY, CDR2 SMNVEV (reference sequence).

The DNA of the CDR3 is TGTGCCAGCAGCAAGACAGGCCCCCCACGCTACGAGCAGTACTTC. It yields the protein CASSKTGPPRYEQYF. This chain links TRBV2 with TRBJ2-7; D possibly corresponds to TRBD1 (6 bases). CDR3 size: 15 residues. Germline V gene sequence: CDR1 SNHLY, CDR2 FYNNEI. The V and J ends lost 6 bases and 3 bases respectively, with 18 bases between them.

The rearrangement uses TRBV9 and TRBJ1-3, with D unclear. Germline V CDR1 and CDR2: SGDLS, YYNGEE. The CDR3 spans 17 residues. Trimming left V 0 bases short and J 0 bases short, with 13 bases between. The CDR3: CASSVDSRPGSGNTIYF. The CDR3, as DNA: TGTGCCAGCAGCGTAGATAGCAGACCCGGCTCTGGAAACACCATATATTTT.

The chain recombines TRBV30 with TRBJ2-1, with 8 bases identical to TRBD2. The CDR3 totals 15 residues. V dropped 3 bases and J dropped 0; count of bases not matched to a gene: 4. In germline, CDR1 is GTSNPN, CDR2 SVGIG (reference sequence). The CDR3 DNA sequence: TGTGCCTGGAGGATAGCGGGAAGCTCCTACAATGAGCAGTTCTTC. It encodes CAWRIAGSSYNEQFF.

The rearrangement joins TRBV2 to TRBJ2-3; weak D call: TRBD1 (6 bases). The germline gives CDR1 SNHLY, CDR2 FYNNEI. This CDR3 comprises 13 residues. The germline V and J ends were trimmed by 9 bases and 0 bases, with 10 bases remaining between them. The CDR3 region is CARRTASTDTQYF. The CDR3 nucleotides read TGTGCCAGGCGGACAGCAAGCACAGATACGCAGTATTTT.

This chain connects TRBV6-5 to TRBJ1-1; D possibly corresponds to TRBD1 (5 bases). The CDR3 loop spans 16 amino acids. The ends were cut back, 0 bases at V and 1 base at J, with 12 bases in the middle. CDR1 and CDR2 (germline): MNHEY, SVGAGI. CDR3 coding DNA: TGTGCCAGCAGTTACTCCCCCGGAAGGGGGAACACTGAAGCTTTCTTT. This sequence encodes CASSYSPGRGNTEAFF.